Shown below are 22 T cell receptor beta chains from a single sample sequenced in a study of regulatory T cells in long-lasting Graves disease. Time point described: persistent/refractory GD, antithyroid drugs over 5 years with positive TRAb. Isolated PBMC RNA provided the starting material for the TCR library. CDR3-region Arm-PCR and iRepertoire HTBI primers produced the TCR beta libraries. TCRdb re-analysed the multiplex PCR reads in MiXCR, keeping a single row per CDR3 protein. This sample carries some 370,000 distinct CDR3 sequences, under 25% of them seen once, and the ten largest clones take under 25%. The material was peripheral blood mononuclear cells (PBMCs), obtained when the disease was refractory, from a patient treated with antithyroid drugs. These receptor sequences come from a female donor with Graves disease.

This clonotype was seen many times. The chain has TRBV18 and TRBJ1-1; D is unclear. This CDR3 spans 12 amino acids. Germline V gene lookup returns CDR1 KGHSH and CDR2 LQKENI. The germline V and J ends were trimmed by 2 bases and 5 bases, with 6 bases remaining between them. CDR3 region: CASSPASTEAFF. The CDR3 nucleotides are TGTGCCAGCTCACCAGCGTCGACTGAAGCTTTCTTT.

Ten or more counts support this clonotype. The V gene is TRBV11-1, the J gene TRBJ1-2, with D possibly TRBD1 on 6 matching bases. Per germline, CDR1 SGHAT and CDR2 FQDESV (reference sequence). The CDR3 has 13 residues. V was clipped by 5 bases and J by 2 bases, with 9 bases between them. CDR3 sequence reads: CASSEGVNYGYTF. CDR3 nucleotides: TGTGCCAGCAGCGAGGGGGTGAACTATGGCTACACCTTC.

A word on this clonotype: Only one base separates this from a far larger clonotype, so it likely reflects a read error. J is TRBJ1-1 and V is TRBV6-2 or TRBV6-3; D might be TRBD1 (5 bases). Per the germline V gene, CDR1 is MNHEY and CDR2 is SVGEGT. The CDR3 totals 12 residues. For the CDR3, the DNA is TGTGCCAACGACAGATTGAACGCTGAAGCTTTCTTT. Translated, it gives CANDRLNAEAFF.

The genes are TRBV7-9 and TRBJ2-7; D unclear. CDR3 length equals 15 residues. The germline gives CDR1 SEHNR, CDR2 FQNEAQ (reference sequence). Trimming cost V 5 bases and J 3 bases, with 17 bases left between them. DNA for the CDR3: TGTGCCAGCAGCACTCGACTTGACGGAGACTACGAGCAGTACTTC. Its protein is CASSTRLDGDYEQYF.

This clonotype was picked up many times. The genes are TRBV2 and TRBJ2-2; unclear D gene. V lost 7 bases and J lost 4, with 10 bases in between. The CDR3 extends over 13 amino acids. CDR1 is SNHLY, CDR2 FYNNEI, per germline. The CDR3 DNA sequence: TGTGCCAGCAAGTACCGGGTCACCGGGGAGCTGTTTTTT. It is translated as CASKYRVTGELFF.

Comment on this clonotype: This could be a read error, since a much larger clone is one nucleotide away. The V gene is TRBV5-8, the J gene TRBJ2-5; 8 bases are a match to TRBD1. The CDR3 extends over 15 amino acids. V lost 3 bases, J lost 6 bases, and 10 bases stayed unmatched. In germline, CDR1 is SGHTS, CDR2 YDEGEE. CDR3 nucleotide sequence: TGTGCCAGCAGCTCCGAAAGACAGGGGCAAAAGACCCAGTACTTC. This sequence encodes CASSSERQGQKTQYF.

This clonotype appeared a few times. The chain employs TRBV30 and TRBJ2-5; D ambiguous. With 2 bases removed from V and 1 base from J, the gap between germline ends came to 11 bases. In germline, CDR1 is GTSNPN, CDR2 SVGIG (reference sequence). The CDR3 is 14 residues long. Written as DNA, the CDR3 is TGTGCCTGGAGTTATTGGAGTATCCAAGAGACCCAGTACTTC. Its translation: CAWSYWSIQETQYF. Using reference TRBV30 and TRBJ2-5 for the parts outside the CDR3, the full variable domain is SQTIHQWPATLVQPVGSPLSLECTVEGTSNPNLYWYRQAAGRGLQLLFYSVGIGQISSEVPQNLSASRPQDRQFILSSKKLLLSDSGFYLCAWSYWSIQETQYFGPGTRLLVL.

This clonotype was seen a handful of times. A junction boundary mismatches the germline segment, possibly from a read error. This chain connects TRBV5-1 to TRBJ1-2; no reliable D call. From germline, CDR1 is SGHRS and CDR2 YFSETQ. The CDR3 extends over 14 amino acids. CDR3 amino acids: CASSVESANYGYTF. Written as DNA, the CDR3 is TGTGCCAGCAGCGTAGAGTCAGCCAACTATGGCTACACCTTC.

The gene calls are TRBV18 and TRBJ1-5; tentative D call: TRBD1 (6 bases). V was trimmed by 8 bases and J by 4 bases, leaving 15 bases between them. This CDR3 contains 14 residues. Germline lookup yields CDR1 KGHSH and CDR2 LQKENI. The CDR3 DNA is TGTGCCAGCGCGGGGGGAACAGGGAATCAGCCCCAGCATTTT. It is translated as CASAGGTGNQPQHF. The full variable domain, its missing parts supplied by reference TRBV18 and TRBJ1-5, is NAGVMQNPRHLVRRRGQEARLRCSPMKGHSHVYWYRQLPEEGLKFMVYLQKENIIDESGMPKERFSAEFPKEGPSILRIQQVVRGDSAAYFCASAGGTGNQPQHFGDGTRLSIL.

Ten or more counts support this clonotype. V usage is TRBV12-3 or TRBV12-4 and J usage is TRBJ2-2, with 9 bases fitting TRBD1. The CDR3 consists of 15 residues. The ends lost 6 bases at V and 2 bases at J; junction bases unmatched: 4. The CDR3 is CASSLDRGNTGELFF. CDR3 in DNA: TGTGCCAGCAGCTTGGACAGGGGAAACACCGGGGAGCTGTTTTTT.

This clonotype was counted only a few times. V is TRBV19 and J is TRBJ1-5; possibly TRBD1 for D (5 bases). The CDR3 runs to 18 residues. The V end was cut by 1 base, the J end by 6 bases, with 22 bases between. CDR1 is LNHDA, CDR2 SQIVND, per germline (reference sequence). The DNA for the CDR3 is TGTGCCAGTAGTATAGCGCCGGCAAGGGGACGGGTAACTCAGCCCCAGCATTTT. Translation: CASSIAPARGRVTQPQHF.

Concerning this clonotype itself: A much more abundant neighbour one base away suggests this may be a read error. V usage is TRBV6-1 and J usage is TRBJ1-1, with D hard to call. The length of the CDR3 is 13 residues. Germline V gives CDR1 MNHNS, CDR2 SASEGT. CDR3 residues: CASSLIRTEEALF. CDR3 DNA sequence: TGTGCCAGCAGTCTTATCAGGACGGAAGAAGCTCTCTTT.

J is TRBJ1-1 and V is TRBV20-1; TRBD1 matches at 8 bases. The CDR3 spans 15 residues. The V gene's germline CDR1 is DFQATT and CDR2 SNEGSKA (reference sequence). V shed 5 bases and J 0 bases; nucleotides not matched to a gene: 8. The CDR3 protein is CSARPGTGVNTEAFF. The CDR3 region has the DNA TGCAGTGCTCGTCCCGGGACAGGAGTGAACACTGAAGCTTTCTTT.

This clonotype was seen ten or more times. The chain joins TRBV5-6 to TRBJ2-7; D possibly corresponds to TRBD2 (5 bases). Trimming shortened V by 4 bases and J by 6 bases, and 17 bases separated the two germline ends. Germline loops: CDR1 SGHDT, CDR2 YYEEEE. This CDR3 spans 14 amino acids. The CDR3: CASSPSGDPTEQYF. The CDR3 DNA reads TGTGCCAGCAGCCCCAGCGGAGATCCTACCGAGCAGTACTTC.

This clonotype was recorded at least ten times. The chain joins TRBV20-1 to TRBJ1-2; a possible D gene is TRBD1 (5 bases). CDR3 length equals 12 residues. Germline CDR1 DFQATT, CDR2 SNEGSKA (reference sequence). Trimming took 3 bases from V and 7 from J, leaving 12 bases between them. In nucleotides, the CDR3 is TGCAGTGCTAGCCAGGGTGGCTCTGGCTACACCTTC. Translation gives CSASQGGSGYTF.

This clonotype was detected only a few times. The rearrangement joins TRBV12-3 or TRBV12-4 to TRBJ2-2; 7 nucleotides align to TRBD1. This CDR3 region has 14 residues. The junction had 7 bases not matched to a gene; V was cut back by 6 bases and J by 6 bases. CDR3 DNA sequence: TGTGCCAGCAGCCTCGGGACAGATTCCGGGGAGCTGTTTTTT. It codes for CASSLGTDSGELFF.

V is TRBV10-3 and J is TRBJ1-1; 7 bases agree with TRBD1. Germline CDR1 ENHRY, CDR2 SYGVKD. The CDR3 is 14 residues long. V lost 6 bases to trimming and J lost 0 bases; unmatched junction nucleotides: 4. CDR3 sequence: CAIRTDRLNTEAFF. CDR3 DNA sequence: TGTGCCATCAGAACGGACAGGTTGAACACTGAAGCTTTCTTT.

The rearrangement joins TRBV6-2 or TRBV6-3 to TRBJ2-7; 9 positions agree with TRBD1. The V gene end was trimmed by 4 bases and the J gene end by 5 bases; junction bases not matched to a gene: 12. CDR1 is MNHEY, CDR2 SVGEGT, per germline. The CDR3 has 16 residues. CDR3 sequence reads: CASSSYPRTGVHEQYF. The CDR3 DNA reads as TGTGCCAGCAGTTCCTACCCGCGGACAGGGGTCCACGAGCAGTACTTC.

This clonotype has only a few counts. The rearrangement links TRBV27 to TRBJ2-6; the match to TRBD1 covers 12 bases. Per the germline V gene, CDR1 is MNHEY and CDR2 is SMNVEV (reference sequence). This CDR3 region has 17 residues. V trimming: 6 bases; J trimming: 4 bases; junction bases outside the gene matches: 7. CDR3 region: CASRTGQGAPGANVLTF. In nucleotides, the CDR3 is TGTGCCAGCAGGACGGGACAGGGGGCTCCGGGGGCCAACGTCCTGACTTTC.

The rearrangement uses TRBV7-2 and TRBJ2-7; D unresolved. This CDR3 has 14 residues. V was trimmed by 4 bases and J by 2 bases, leaving 12 bases between them. Germline assignment: CDR1 SGHTA and CDR2 FQGNSA. As DNA, the CDR3 is TGTGCCAGCAGCTCACAAGGGTACGCCTACGAGCAGTACTTC. Amino acid sequence: CASSSQGYAYEQYF.

This clonotype has at least ten counts. The chain is built from TRBV2 and TRBJ2-7, with TRBD1 matching 9 bases. The CDR3 has 14 residues. The germline CDR1 and CDR2 sequences are SNHLY and FYNNEI. V dropped 5 bases and J dropped 4; count of bases not matched to a gene: 6. The CDR3 loop is CASSPPDRGYEQYF. CDR3 bases: TGTGCCAGCAGTCCCCCGGACAGGGGATACGAGCAGTACTTC.

At least ten counts were recorded for this clonotype. The germline gene is not matched at one end of the junction; a read error may be the cause. The chain carries TRBV5-8 and TRBJ2-7; 7 nucleotides match TRBD1. Germline V CDR1 and CDR2: SGHTS, YDEGEE. The CDR3 is 14 amino acids. This chain's CDR3 is CASSLAWDSYEQYF. The CDR3 nucleotides read TGCGCCAGCAGCTTGGCCTGGGACAGCTACGAGCAGTACTTC. Together with reference TRBV5-8 and TRBJ2-7, the CDR3 gives the full variable domain: EAGVTQSPTHLIKTRGQQATLRCSPISGHTSVYWYQQALGLGLQFLLWYDEGEERNRGNFPPRFSGRQFPNYSSELNVNALELEDSALYLCASSLAWDSYEQYFGPGTRLTVT.